This is a list of T cell receptor beta chains from one sample in a study of T-cell reconstitution after alpha-beta-depleted transplantation in children. TCRdb called the PCR reads again in MiXCR, with one record for every CDR3 protein. The data contain 400,000 to 550,000 distinct CDR3 sequences, more than 9% of them singletons. This material consisted of PBMCs, taken before TCRalphabeta/CD19-depleted stem cell transplant. The source is a child younger than 10 with inherited bone marrow failure, due to receive a stem cell transplant. Both conserved end residues are part of each CDR3. A D gene is named only where the DNA matches it firmly. Size is stated for part of the rows, as once, few or many counts, or as a class when the clone is expanded.

CDR3nt: TGTGCCAGCAGTTTAGCTAGGGGCAAGAATTCACCCCTCCACTTT; CDR3aa: CASSLARGKNSPLHF; j_gene: TRBJ1-6; v_gene: TRBV28; abundance: many; len: 15; d_gene: NA
CDR3nt: TGCGCCAGCAGCCAAGAAGAGGGGACAGGGGGCGTCGAGCAGTACTTC; CDR3aa: CASSQEEGTGGVEQYF; j_gene: TRBJ2-7; v_gene: TRBV4-1; abundance: many; len: 16; d_gene: TRBD1
CDR3nt: TGTGCCAGGGTCCTTTGGACCGGGGAGCTGTTTTTT; CDR3aa: CARVLWTGELFF; j_gene: TRBJ2-2; v_gene: TRBV25-1; abundance: many; len: 12; d_gene: NA
CDR3nt: TGCAGTGCTAGAGGGCGTCAACCATCCTACGAGCAGTACTTC; CDR3aa: CSARGRQPSYEQYF; j_gene: TRBJ2-7; v_gene: TRBV20-1; abundance: few; len: 14; d_gene: NA
CDR3nt: TGCAGTGCTAGAGACCCTGGGGGGTATGAAAAACTGTTTTTT; CDR3aa: CSARDPGGYEKLFF; j_gene: TRBJ1-4; v_gene: TRBV20-1; abundance: many; len: 14; d_gene: NA
CDR3nt: TGCAGCGTTGAGTTCTCCAGTCTCTTGAACACTGAAGCTTTCTTT; CDR3aa: CSVEFSSLLNTEAFF; j_gene: TRBJ1-1; v_gene: TRBV29-1; abundance: many; len: 15; d_gene: NA
CDR3nt: TGTGCCTGGAGTCAGGCGGGAGCCACCTACGATCAGTACTTC; CDR3aa: CAWSQAGATYDQYF; j_gene: TRBJ2-7; v_gene: TRBV30; abundance: many; len: 14; d_gene: TRBD2
CDR3nt: TGTGCCAGCGGAACCGAAGGTAGCACAGATACGCAGTATTTT; CDR3aa: CASGTEGSTDTQYF; j_gene: TRBJ2-3; v_gene: TRBV12-3/TRBV12-4; abundance: many; len: 14; d_gene: NA
CDR3nt: TGTGCCAGCTCCCCTGGCGACAGGGGCGACACCGGGGAGCTGTTTTTT; CDR3aa: CASSPGDRGDTGELFF; j_gene: TRBJ2-2; v_gene: TRBV25-1; abundance: many; len: 16; d_gene: TRBD1
CDR3nt: TGCGCCAGCCCGCGGAGACTCAGCACAGATACGCAGTATTTT; CDR3aa: CASPRRLSTDTQYF; j_gene: TRBJ2-3; v_gene: TRBV5-1; abundance: many; len: 14; d_gene: NA
CDR3nt: TGTGCCAGCAGCGGCGCTGGTGGTAGCGGGAGCAATGAGCAGTTCTTC; CDR3aa: CASSGAGGSGSNEQFF; j_gene: TRBJ2-1; v_gene: TRBV6-4; abundance: many; len: 16; d_gene: TRBD2
CDR3nt: TGTGCCAGCAATAAGGGGACTAGCGTGCTAGATACGCAGTATTTT; CDR3aa: CASNKGTSVLDTQYF; j_gene: TRBJ2-3; v_gene: TRBV2; abundance: many; len: 15; d_gene: TRBD2
CDR3nt: TGCAGTGCTCGTCTGGGGGACCCTATTTCCTACGAGCAGTACTTC; CDR3aa: CSARLGDPISYEQYF; j_gene: TRBJ2-7; v_gene: TRBV20-1; abundance: many; len: 15; d_gene: NA
CDR3nt: TGTGCCAGCAGTTACTCGTCTGGGGGGGCGCGCACAGATACGCAGTATTTT; CDR3aa: CASSYSSGGARTDTQYF; j_gene: TRBJ2-3; v_gene: TRBV6-5; abundance: NA; len: 17; d_gene: NA
CDR3nt: TGCAGTGCGATAGCGGGAGGCCCCTACAATGAGCAGTTCTTC; CDR3aa: CSAIAGGPYNEQFF; j_gene: TRBJ2-1; v_gene: TRBV20-1; abundance: many; len: 14; d_gene: TRBD2
CDR3nt: TGCGCCAGCAGCCTCGATTTTTCGGGACAGGGAGGCTATGGCTACACCTTC; CDR3aa: CASSLDFSGQGGYGYTF; j_gene: TRBJ1-2; v_gene: TRBV4-3; abundance: many; len: 17; d_gene: TRBD1
CDR3nt: TGTGCCAGCAGTCGGGGCCCGAGCTCCTACAATGAGCAGTTCTTC; CDR3aa: CASSRGPSSYNEQFF; j_gene: TRBJ2-1; v_gene: TRBV27; abundance: NA; len: 15; d_gene: NA
CDR3nt: TGTGTCAGCCAGGCGGGTAGCGGGAGCGACACAGATACGCAGTATTTT; CDR3aa: CVSQAGSGSDTDTQYF; j_gene: TRBJ2-3; v_gene: TRBV14; abundance: many; len: 16; d_gene: TRBD2
CDR3nt: TGTGCCAGCAGCCAAGTGTTGCAGCCCAATCAGCCCCAGCATTTT; CDR3aa: CASSQVLQPNQPQHF; j_gene: TRBJ1-5; v_gene: TRBV3-1; abundance: many; len: 15; d_gene: NA
CDR3nt: TGTGCCAGCAGCTTAAAAAGCGGAAACACAGATACGCAGTATTTT; CDR3aa: CASSLKSGNTDTQYF; j_gene: TRBJ2-3; v_gene: TRBV7-2; abundance: many; len: 15; d_gene: NA
CDR3nt: TGTGCCAGCAGATATGACGATAGGGCCCCGAATACGCAGTATTTT; CDR3aa: CASRYDDRAPNTQYF; j_gene: TRBJ2-3; v_gene: TRBV28; abundance: few; len: 15; d_gene: NA
CDR3nt: TGTGCCAGTAGTCCAGCCGGGACTAGCGGGAGGGCCGTCAACGATGAGCAGTTCTTC; CDR3aa: CASSPAGTSGRAVNDEQFF; j_gene: TRBJ2-1; v_gene: TRBV19; abundance: NA; len: 19; d_gene: TRBD2
CDR3nt: TGTGCCAGCAGTTTAGCGGGACAGGGTAACACTGAAGCTTTCTTT; CDR3aa: CASSLAGQGNTEAFF; j_gene: TRBJ1-1; v_gene: TRBV12-3/TRBV12-4; abundance: many; len: 15; d_gene: TRBD1
CDR3nt: TGCGCCAGCAGCTTGGCCGACAGGTCTGTCTATGGCTACACCTTC; CDR3aa: CASSLADRSVYGYTF; j_gene: TRBJ1-2; v_gene: TRBV5-1; abundance: many; len: 15; d_gene: NA
CDR3nt: TGCAGTGCTAGGAAACCGTCAGGGGTTGGCGACGAGCAGTACTTC; CDR3aa: CSARKPSGVGDEQYF; j_gene: TRBJ2-7; v_gene: TRBV20-1; abundance: many; len: 15; d_gene: NA
CDR3nt: TGCGCCAGCAGCTACATCAGGGGGTCGGGGGGAAATGAGCAGTTCTTC; CDR3aa: CASSYIRGSGGNEQFF; j_gene: TRBJ2-1; v_gene: TRBV4-3; abundance: many; len: 16; d_gene: NA
CDR3nt: TGTGCCAGCAGTTTAAGTCTCGCTCCGACTAGCGGCCTCACAGATACGCAGTATTTT; CDR3aa: CASSLSLAPTSGLTDTQYF; j_gene: TRBJ2-3; v_gene: TRBV28; abundance: few; len: 19; d_gene: TRBD2
CDR3nt: TGTGCCAGCACTTACAGTATTCGTAGGGAGGATACGCAGTATTTT; CDR3aa: CASTYSIRREDTQYF; j_gene: TRBJ2-3; v_gene: TRBV6-5; abundance: few; len: 15; d_gene: NA
CDR3nt: TGTGCCAGCAGCTTAAGGGGCTACTATGAGCAGTTCTTC; CDR3aa: CASSLRGYYEQFF; j_gene: TRBJ2-1; v_gene: TRBV11-3; abundance: few; len: 13; d_gene: NA
CDR3nt: TGCAGTGCTAGGGGGACTAGAGCCTACGAGCAGTACTTC; CDR3aa: CSARGTRAYEQYF; j_gene: TRBJ2-7; v_gene: TRBV20-1; abundance: few; len: 13; d_gene: TRBD2
CDR3nt: TGTGCCAGCAGTTTTGGACGGCGGTGGGAGACCCAGTACTTC; CDR3aa: CASSFGRRWETQYF; j_gene: TRBJ2-5; v_gene: TRBV12-3/TRBV12-4; abundance: few; len: 14; d_gene: NA
CDR3nt: TGTGCCAGCAGCCAAGCGTTTGTGGGGCGCTTCGATGAGCAGTTCTTC; CDR3aa: CASSQAFVGRFDEQFF; j_gene: TRBJ2-1; v_gene: TRBV3-1; abundance: many; len: 16; d_gene: NA
CDR3nt: TGTGCCAGCAGTTTTGGCCTTGGGGACACTGAAGCTTTCTTT; CDR3aa: CASSFGLGDTEAFF; j_gene: TRBJ1-1; v_gene: TRBV6-5; abundance: many; len: 14; d_gene: NA
CDR3nt: TGTGCCAGCAGCCACGGACGGCGAAACACCATATATTTT; CDR3aa: CASSHGRRNTIYF; j_gene: TRBJ1-3; v_gene: TRBV11-2; abundance: NA; len: 13; d_gene: NA
CDR3nt: TGCAGTGCTAGAGGAGGTCAGACTAATGAAAAACTGTTTTTT; CDR3aa: CSARGGQTNEKLFF; j_gene: TRBJ1-4; v_gene: TRBV20-1; abundance: many; len: 14; d_gene: NA
CDR3nt: TGTGCCAGCAGCCGTCAGGACAGGGCGAAAGATACGCAGTATTTT; CDR3aa: CASSRQDRAKDTQYF; j_gene: TRBJ2-3; v_gene: TRBV7-9; abundance: many; len: 15; d_gene: TRBD1
CDR3nt: TGTGCCAGCAGCCTCATTGGGACTAGCGGTAGCGATACGCAGTATTTT; CDR3aa: CASSLIGTSGSDTQYF; j_gene: TRBJ2-3; v_gene: TRBV27; abundance: many; len: 16; d_gene: TRBD2
CDR3nt: TGTGCCAGCAGCTTAGGCGTGGTAGCGGCAGTTTACGAGCAGTACTTC; CDR3aa: CASSLGVVAAVYEQYF; j_gene: TRBJ2-7; v_gene: TRBV7-2; abundance: many; len: 16; d_gene: NA
CDR3nt: TGTGCCAGCAGCCAGGGCCGAACGACTAGCCGGCGGAATGAGCAGTTCTTC; CDR3aa: CASSQGRTTSRRNEQFF; j_gene: TRBJ2-1; v_gene: TRBV3-1; abundance: NA; len: 17; d_gene: TRBD2
CDR3nt: TGTGCCAGCATGGGGACCACAGCGGTCTACTTC; CDR3aa: CASMGTTAVYF; j_gene: TRBJ2-7; v_gene: TRBV7-9; abundance: NA; len: 11; d_gene: NA
CDR3nt: TGCGCCAGCAGCATTAGCGGGAGGAACAATGAGCAGTTCTTC; CDR3aa: CASSISGRNNEQFF; j_gene: TRBJ2-1; v_gene: TRBV5-1; abundance: NA; len: 14; d_gene: TRBD2
CDR3nt: TGTGCCAGCAGCCATCGGACAGGGGAACTAGCCAAAAACATTCAGTACTTC; CDR3aa: CASSHRTGELAKNIQYF; j_gene: TRBJ2-4; v_gene: TRBV7-9; abundance: many; len: 17; d_gene: TRBD1
CDR3nt: TGTGCCAGCAGCACTGCGTCTAGCGGGTGGAACACCGGGGAGCTGTTTTTT; CDR3aa: CASSTASSGWNTGELFF; j_gene: TRBJ2-2; v_gene: TRBV5-8; abundance: many; len: 17; d_gene: TRBD2
CDR3nt: TGTGCCAGCAGCTTGGTGGGTACAGGCACAGATACGCAGTATTTT; CDR3aa: CASSLVGTGTDTQYF; j_gene: TRBJ2-3; v_gene: TRBV5-6; abundance: many; len: 15; d_gene: NA
CDR3nt: TGTGCCAGCGGTCCCACGTGGCCCCAGCATTTT; CDR3aa: CASGPTWPQHF; j_gene: TRBJ1-5; v_gene: TRBV6-5; abundance: many; len: 11; d_gene: NA
CDR3nt: TGTGCCAGCAGTTTACTAGCGGGAGAGCCTTACGAGCAGTACTTC; CDR3aa: CASSLLAGEPYEQYF; j_gene: TRBJ2-7; v_gene: TRBV28; abundance: many; len: 15; d_gene: TRBD2
CDR3nt: TGTGCCAGCAGTGACGGGGGGAACACCGGGGAGCTGTTTTTT; CDR3aa: CASSDGGNTGELFF; j_gene: TRBJ2-2; v_gene: TRBV6-4; abundance: many; len: 14; d_gene: NA
CDR3nt: TGCGCCAGCAGCCAGAGGCCGGGACACAACACCGGGGAGCTGTTTTTT; CDR3aa: CASSQRPGHNTGELFF; j_gene: TRBJ2-2; v_gene: TRBV5-1; abundance: many; len: 16; d_gene: NA
CDR3nt: TGTGCCAGCAGCTTAAGGCAGGGGCCTCCCAGCTACACCTTC; CDR3aa: CASSLRQGPPSYTF; j_gene: TRBJ1-2; v_gene: TRBV11-2; abundance: NA; len: 14; d_gene: NA
CDR3nt: TGTGCCAGCAGTTTATCGGCCTACTATGGCTACACCTTC; CDR3aa: CASSLSAYYGYTF; j_gene: TRBJ1-2; v_gene: TRBV12-3/TRBV12-4; abundance: many; len: 13; d_gene: NA
CDR3nt: TGTGCCAGCAGCCCCTGGACTAGCGGGAGGGAAGAGACCCAGTACTTC; CDR3aa: CASSPWTSGREETQYF; j_gene: TRBJ2-5; v_gene: TRBV7-9; abundance: few; len: 16; d_gene: TRBD2
CDR3nt: TGCAGCGTACTGAGGGGGGATGAGCAGTTCTTC; CDR3aa: CSVLRGDEQFF; j_gene: TRBJ2-1; v_gene: TRBV29-1; abundance: many; len: 11; d_gene: NA
CDR3nt: TGCAGCGTTGGGGGCAGGGGCTCCTACGAGCAGTACTTC; CDR3aa: CSVGGRGSYEQYF; j_gene: TRBJ2-7; v_gene: TRBV29-1; abundance: many; len: 13; d_gene: NA
CDR3nt: TGCAGCGTTAGGTGGCAGGGAGGGGACACTGAAGCTTTCTTT; CDR3aa: CSVRWQGGDTEAFF; j_gene: TRBJ1-1; v_gene: TRBV29-1; abundance: many; len: 14; d_gene: NA
CDR3nt: TGTGCCAGCAGCTTACTTTGGGGTCTTGGGGCCAACGTCCTGACTTTC; CDR3aa: CASSLLWGLGANVLTF; j_gene: TRBJ2-6; v_gene: TRBV7-9; abundance: many; len: 16; d_gene: NA
CDR3nt: TGTGCCAGCAGCTTGGGGGGTGAAGAGACCCAGTACTTC; CDR3aa: CASSLGGEETQYF; j_gene: TRBJ2-5; v_gene: TRBV7-9; abundance: many; len: 13; d_gene: NA
CDR3nt: TGCAGCGTTGAAGACAGGCGTCGGGACTATGGCTACACCTTC; CDR3aa: CSVEDRRRDYGYTF; j_gene: TRBJ1-2; v_gene: TRBV29-1; abundance: many; len: 14; d_gene: NA
CDR3nt: TGCAGCGTTGAAGATCAGGAGGGACTCGGGGAGCTGTTTTTT; CDR3aa: CSVEDQEGLGELFF; j_gene: TRBJ2-2; v_gene: TRBV29-1; abundance: many; len: 14; d_gene: NA
CDR3nt: TGCAGTGCTCGTCGACCCTTTGGAGGTGAAAAACTGTTTTTT; CDR3aa: CSARRPFGGEKLFF; j_gene: TRBJ1-4; v_gene: TRBV20-1; abundance: many; len: 14; d_gene: NA